These 16 T cell receptor beta chains came from one sample sequenced in a study of blood T cell repertoires in COVID-19. Here immunoSEQ multiplex PCR was the method, and the copy in TCRdb shows in-frame clones only, minus some. The sample lists 300,000 to 400,000 clones, more than 75% occurring once. Material: peripheral blood. These receptors were taken from a middle-aged man with active or convalescent COVID-19.

The rearrangement links TRBV11-1 to TRBJ2-7; tentative D call: TRBD1 (7 bases). The CDR3 has 16 amino acids. CDR1 SGHAT and CDR2 FQDESV come from the germline V gene (reference sequence). V shed 5 bases and J shed 3 bases, with 20 bases lying between them. The CDR3, as DNA: TGTGCCAGCAGCCCCGGGGGCCGGCAGGGGGGCTACGAGCAGTACTTC. Translated, it gives CASSPGGRQGGYEQYF.

The chain employs TRBV7-8 and TRBJ1-1; TRBD1 matches at 8 bases. The trim removed 4 bases at V and 1 base at J, leaving 5 bases unmatched. The length of the CDR3 is 15 residues. Germline-derived CDR1 and CDR2 are SGHVS and FQNEAQ. The CDR3 region is CASSSDRDKNTEAFF. CDR3 in DNA: TGTGCCAGCAGCTCGGACAGGGACAAGAACACTGAAGCTTTCTTT.

The genes are TRBV24-1 and TRBJ1-5; maybe TRBD1 (6 bases). Trimming removed 4 bases from V and 8 bases from J, with 20 bases in between. Per germline, CDR1 KGHDR and CDR2 SFDVKD. This CDR3 comprises 16 residues. In nucleotides, the CDR3 is TGTGCCACCAGTGACTCCGAACAACAGGGTTTTAAGCCCCAGCATTTT. Its translation: CATSDSEQQGFKPQHF.

The J gene is TRBJ2-5, the V gene TRBV19, with D unresolved. The V gene's germline CDR1 is LNHDA and CDR2 SQIVND (reference sequence). Trimming shortened V by 4 bases and J by 1 base, and 7 bases separated the two germline ends. The CDR3 totals 13 residues. The CDR3 DNA follows: TGTGCCAGTAGTACAGGCATCCAAGAGACCCAGTACTTC. Amino acid sequence: CASSTGIQETQYF.

The J gene is TRBJ1-1, the V gene TRBV6-6; D call uncertain. The germline CDR1 and CDR2 sequences are MNHNY and SVGAGI (reference sequence). This CDR3 contains 13 residues. Trimming stripped 1 base from V and 6 bases from J, with 9 bases between. CDR3 protein: CASSYFGGAEAFF. The CDR3 DNA follows: TGTGCCAGCAGTTACTTTGGAGGAGCTGAAGCTTTCTTT.

This clone was seen a handful of times. V is TRBV28 and J is TRBJ1-2, with 9 nucleotides matching TRBD1. V shed 5 bases, J shed 0 bases, and the junction held 10 bases outside the gene matches. CDR3 size: 17 residues. Germline CDR1 is MDHEN and CDR2 is SYDVKM. CDR3 nucleotide sequence: TGTGCCAGCAGTCCCCCCGGGACAGGGATTTCTAACTATGGCTACACCTTC. The encoded protein is CASSPPGTGISNYGYTF.

Note on this clone: This same CDR3 is encoded by further DNA sequences in the sample. The V and J genes are TRBV7-8 and TRBJ2-7; unclear D gene. In germline, CDR1 is SGHVS, CDR2 FQNEAQ. V gave up 5 bases and J gave up 9 bases, with 20 bases separating them. The CDR3 has 14 amino acids. DNA of the CDR3: TGTGCCAGCAGCACTCGACAAGAAAGAGATTGGCAGTACTTC. This gives the protein CASSTRQERDWQYF.

This chain uses TRBV12-3 or TRBV12-4 with TRBJ1-1; unclear D gene. Trimming pared 2 bases from V and 1 base from J, leaving 5 bases between. The CDR3 totals 13 residues. This CDR3 reads CASSLSGNTEAFF. The CDR3 bases are TGTGCCAGCAGTTTATCAGGGAACACTGAAGCTTTCTTT.

The genes are TRBV4-2 and TRBJ2-3; 7 bases are a match to TRBD2. In germline, CDR1 is LGHNA, CDR2 YNFKEQ. The ends lost 0 bases at V and 4 bases at J; junction bases unmatched: 16. The CDR3 is made up of 19 amino acids. As DNA, the CDR3 is TGTGCCAGCAGCCAAGATTCTCGGTGGGGGGGTCAAGCAGCAGATACGCAGTATTTT. It encodes CASSQDSRWGGQAADTQYF.

The chain carries TRBV27 and TRBJ1-2; weak D call: TRBD1 (5 bases). CDR3 length: 17 residues. Germline CDR1 reads MNHEY; CDR2 reads SMNVEV (reference sequence). V lost 6 bases to trimming and J lost 1 base, with 21 bases between them. In DNA, the CDR3 is TGTGCCAGCAGGTCACTTGCGGGGGGAGCTCATAACTATGGCTACACCTTC. It translates to CASRSLAGGAHNYGYTF.

The chain combines TRBV10-2 with TRBJ2-2, with D unresolved. CDR1 and CDR2 (germline): WSHSY, SAAADI. CDR3 length: 13 amino acids. The V and J ends lost 6 bases and 3 bases respectively, with 8 bases between them. In DNA form, the CDR3 reads TGCGCCAGCAGGACACAAGACACCGGGGAGCTGTTTTTT. Translated: CASRTQDTGELFF.

This clone is a singleton in its sample. V and J are TRBV14 and TRBJ2-3, with TRBD2 matching 12 bases. Looked up from germline, CDR1 is SGHDN and CDR2 is FVKESK. V trimming: 4 bases; J trimming: 4 bases; junction bases outside the gene matches: 9. The CDR3 length is 17 residues. The CDR3 here is CASSRETSGSWSDTQYF. For the CDR3, the DNA is TGTGCCAGCAGCCGAGAGACTAGCGGGAGTTGGTCAGATACGCAGTATTTT.

This rearrangement joins TRBV11-2 to TRBJ1-5; D is unclear. The CDR3 runs 15 residues. V was cut by 5 bases and J by 4 bases, with 15 bases left in between. Germline V CDR1 and CDR2: SGHAT, FQNNGV. The CDR3 reads CASSPTLSGNQPQHF. For the CDR3, the DNA is TGTGCCAGCAGCCCTACCTTGTCGGGAAATCAGCCCCAGCATTTT. Full variable domain (missing parts from reference TRBV11-2 and TRBJ1-5): EAGVAQSPRYKIIEKRQSVAFWCNPISGHATLYWYQQILGQGPKLLIQFQNNGVVDDSQLPKDRFSAERLKGVDSTLKIQPAKLEDSAVYLCASSPTLSGNQPQHFGDGTRLSIL.

J is TRBJ1-3 and V is TRBV5-1; D call uncertain. This CDR3 comprises 15 residues. Germline V gives CDR1 SGHRS, CDR2 YFSETQ. Trimming pared 5 bases from V and 0 bases from J, leaving 12 bases between. The CDR3 spells CASRRQATSGNTIYF. The DNA for the CDR3 is TGCGCCAGCAGACGGCAGGCCACCTCTGGAAACACCATATATTTT.

This rearrangement joins TRBV19 to TRBJ2-5; D uncertain. This CDR3 region has 13 residues. Germline V gene data show CDR1 as LNHDA and CDR2 as SQIVND (reference sequence). Trimming left V 4 bases short and J 5 bases short, with 11 bases between. The CDR3 DNA follows: TGTGCCAGTAGTAAGGCGGTGATGGAGACCCAGTACTTC. This sequence encodes CASSKAVMETQYF. Combining the CDR3 with reference TRBV19 and TRBJ2-5 gives the whole variable domain DGGITQSPKYLFRKEGQNVTLSCEQNLNHDAMYWYRQDPGQGLRLIYYSQIVNDFQKGDIAEGYSVSREKKESFPLTVTSAQKNPTAFYLCASSKAVMETQYFGPGTRLLVL.

V is TRBV4-3 and J is TRBJ2-5; D possibly corresponds to TRBD2 (5 bases). The CDR3 contains 15 residues. V shed 0 bases and J shed 0 bases, with 8 bases lying between them. Germline V gene lookup returns CDR1 LGHNA and CDR2 YSLEER. In DNA form, the CDR3 reads TGCGCCAGCAGCCAAGAAAGAGGGTACCAAGAGACCCAGTACTTC. Translated: CASSQERGYQETQYF.